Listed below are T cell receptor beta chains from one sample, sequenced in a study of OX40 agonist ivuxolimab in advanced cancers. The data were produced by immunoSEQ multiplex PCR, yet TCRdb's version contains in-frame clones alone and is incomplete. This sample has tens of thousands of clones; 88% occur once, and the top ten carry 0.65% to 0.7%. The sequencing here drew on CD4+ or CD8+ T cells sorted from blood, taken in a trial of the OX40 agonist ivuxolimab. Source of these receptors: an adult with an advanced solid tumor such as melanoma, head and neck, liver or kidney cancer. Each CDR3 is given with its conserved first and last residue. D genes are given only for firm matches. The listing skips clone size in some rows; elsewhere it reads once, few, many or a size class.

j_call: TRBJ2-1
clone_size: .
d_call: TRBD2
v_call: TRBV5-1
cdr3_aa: CASSLRGTGTSGETHNEQFF
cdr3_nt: TGCGCCAGCAGCCTCAGAGGTACCGGGACTAGCGGGGAAACCCACAATGAGCAGTTCTTC

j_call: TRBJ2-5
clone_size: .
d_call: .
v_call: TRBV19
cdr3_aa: CASSMGGTYQETQYF
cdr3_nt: TGTGCCAGTAGTATGGGCGGGACCTACCAAGAGACCCAGTACTTC

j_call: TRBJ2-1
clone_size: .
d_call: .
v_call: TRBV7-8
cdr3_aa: CASSRGGGPYNEQFF
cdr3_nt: TGTGCCAGCAGCCGAGGGGGGGGCCCCTACAATGAGCAGTTCTTC

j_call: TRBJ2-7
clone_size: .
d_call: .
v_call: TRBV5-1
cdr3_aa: CASSWRLAAGEQYF
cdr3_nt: TGCGCCAGCAGCTGGAGATTAGCGGCCGGCGAGCAGTACTTC

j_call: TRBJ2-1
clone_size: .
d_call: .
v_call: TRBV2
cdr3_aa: CASSGTQVYNEQFF
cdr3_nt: TGTGCCAGCAGTGGGACGCAGGTGTACAATGAGCAGTTCTTC

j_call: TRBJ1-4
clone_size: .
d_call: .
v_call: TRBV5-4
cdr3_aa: CASSSGPINEKLFF
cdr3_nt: TGTGCCAGCAGCTCCGGACCGATTAATGAAAAACTGTTTTTT

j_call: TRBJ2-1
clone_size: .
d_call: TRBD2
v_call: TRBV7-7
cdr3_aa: CASSEGLAGDLFEQFF
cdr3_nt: TGTGCTAGCAGCGAGGGACTAGCGGGAGATTTATTCGAGCAGTTCTTC

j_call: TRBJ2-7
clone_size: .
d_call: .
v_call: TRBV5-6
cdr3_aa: CASSTGIQGEQYF
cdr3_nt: TGTGCCAGCAGCACGGGAATCCAGGGAGAGCAGTACTTC

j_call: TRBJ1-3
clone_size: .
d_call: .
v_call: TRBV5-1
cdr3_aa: CASSFIGGSGNTIYF
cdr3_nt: TGCGCCAGCAGCTTTATCGGGGGTTCTGGAAACACCATATATTTT

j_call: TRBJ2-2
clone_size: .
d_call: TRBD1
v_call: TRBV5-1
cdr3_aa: CATSAGQGEVGELFF
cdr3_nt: TGCGCCACCTCAGCAGGACAGGGGGAAGTCGGGGAGCTGTTTTTT

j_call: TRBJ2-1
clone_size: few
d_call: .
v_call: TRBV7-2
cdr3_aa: CASTGVWNNEQFF
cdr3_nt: TGTGCCAGCACGGGCGTTTGGAACAATGAGCAGTTCTTC

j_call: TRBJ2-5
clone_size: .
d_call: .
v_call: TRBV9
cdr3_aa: CASSGTGSPLETQYF
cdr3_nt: TGTGCCAGCAGCGGAACAGGGTCCCCTCTGGAGACCCAGTACTTC

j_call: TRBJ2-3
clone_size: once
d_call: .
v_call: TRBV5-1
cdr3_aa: CASSSGLVDTDTQYF
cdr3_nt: TGCGCCAGCAGCTCGGGACTGGTAGACACAGATACGCAGTATTTT

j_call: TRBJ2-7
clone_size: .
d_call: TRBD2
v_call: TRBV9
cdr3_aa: CASSVGSSGRSYEQYF
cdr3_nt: TGTGCCAGCAGCGTAGGTTCTAGCGGGAGGTCCTACGAGCAGTACTTC

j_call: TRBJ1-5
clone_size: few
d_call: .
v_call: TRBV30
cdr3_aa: CAFSDRLDQPQHF
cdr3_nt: TGTGCCTTCTCTGACAGATTGGATCAGCCCCAGCATTTT

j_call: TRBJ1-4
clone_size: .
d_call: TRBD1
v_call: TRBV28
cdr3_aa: CASRPGTGNEKLFF
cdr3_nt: TGTGCCAGCAGACCCGGGACAGGGAATGAAAAACTGTTTTTT

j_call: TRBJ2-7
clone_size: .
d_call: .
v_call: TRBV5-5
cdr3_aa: CASSLLGDEQYF
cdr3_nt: TGTGCCAGCAGCTTACTAGGGGACGAGCAGTACTTC

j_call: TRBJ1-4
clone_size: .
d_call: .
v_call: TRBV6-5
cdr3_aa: CASRHRDEKLFF
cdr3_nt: TGTGCCAGCAGGCACAGGGATGAAAAACTGTTTTTT

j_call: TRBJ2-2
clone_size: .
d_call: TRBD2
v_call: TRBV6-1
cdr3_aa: CASSLAGANTGELFF
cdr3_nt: TGTGCCAGCAGTCTAGCGGGGGCTAACACCGGGGAGCTGTTTTTT

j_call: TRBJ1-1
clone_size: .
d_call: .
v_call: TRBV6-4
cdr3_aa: CASSVEVNTEAFF
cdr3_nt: TGTGCCAGCAGTGTCGAGGTGAACACTGAAGCTTTCTTT

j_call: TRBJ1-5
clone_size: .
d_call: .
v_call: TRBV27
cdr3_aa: CASSLTAGVRNQPQHF
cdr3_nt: TGTGCCAGCAGTTTAACCGCAGGGGTACGGAATCAGCCCCAGCATTTT

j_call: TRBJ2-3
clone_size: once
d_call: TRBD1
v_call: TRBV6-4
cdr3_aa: CASSESRGRADTQYF
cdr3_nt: TGTGCCAGCAGTGAGAGCAGGGGGCGAGCAGATACGCAGTATTTT

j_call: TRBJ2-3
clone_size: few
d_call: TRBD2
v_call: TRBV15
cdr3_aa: CATSGRGRTDTQYF
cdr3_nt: TGTGCCACCAGCGGGAGGGGTAGAACAGATACGCAGTATTTT

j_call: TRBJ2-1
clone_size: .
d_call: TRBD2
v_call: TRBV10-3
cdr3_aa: CAIRALAGGSNQFF
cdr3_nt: TGTGCCATCAGGGCCTTAGCGGGAGGGTCGAACCAGTTCTTC

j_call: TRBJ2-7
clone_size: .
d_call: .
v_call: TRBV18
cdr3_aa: CASSSGLSSYEQYF
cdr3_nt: TGTGCCAGCTCTTCTGGACTCAGCTCCTACGAGCAGTACTTC

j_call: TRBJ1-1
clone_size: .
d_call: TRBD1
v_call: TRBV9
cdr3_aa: CASSAQTGSTEAFF
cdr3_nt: TGTGCCAGCAGCGCCCAGACAGGGAGCACTGAAGCTTTCTTT